One sample yielded the 8 T cell receptor beta chains listed below, sequenced in a study of cytomegalovirus exposure and HLA in healthy donors. Only in-frame clones appear in the TCRdb table, and some are missing; sequencing was by immunoSEQ multiplex PCR. This table has roughly 350,000 clones, roughly 85% appearing once. The specimen was PBMCs. The receptors shown here come from a young woman in good health and CMV-seronegative.

Of note for this clone: This specimen includes other DNA sequences encoding the same CDR3. J is TRBJ2-7 and V is TRBV6-5, with 9 positions matching TRBD2. The V gene end was trimmed by 3 bases and the J gene end by 1 base; junction bases not matched to a gene: 1. The CDR3 contains 14 residues. Germline values: CDR1 MNHEY, CDR2 SVGAGI. CDR3 region: CASSYSGSSYEQYF. CDR3 nucleotide sequence: TGTGCCAGCAGTTATAGCGGGAGTTCCTACGAGCAGTACTTC.

Only a few counts were recorded for this clone. The gene calls are TRBV28 and TRBJ1-3, with unresolved D. V was cut by 7 bases and J by 4 bases, with 5 bases left in between. CDR1 and CDR2 from the germline V gene are MDHEN and SYDVKM. There are 11 residues in the CDR3. The CDR3 DNA sequence: TGTGCCAGCAACTTAGGAAACACCATATATTTT. This encodes CASNLGNTIYF.

This chain links TRBV2 with TRBJ1-1; 8 bases fit TRBD1. The CDR3 sequence is 15 residues long. The germline CDR1 and CDR2 sequences are SNHLY and FYNNEI. With V trimmed by 4 bases and J by 4 bases, 8 bases remained unmatched. The CDR3 DNA reads TGTGCCAGCAGTGTGGACAGGGCTCTAGCCACTGAAGCTTTCTTT. The encoded protein is CASSVDRALATEAFF. The full variable domain, in which reference TRBV2 and TRBJ1-1 provide the parts outside the CDR3, is EPEVTQTPSHQVTQMGQEVILRCVPISNHLYFYWYRQILGQKVEFLVSFYNNEISEKSEIFDDQFSVERPDGSNFTLKIRSTKLEDSAMYFCASSVDRALATEAFFGQGTRLTVV.

V is TRBV29-1 and J is TRBJ2-3, with D maybe TRBD1 (6 bases). The CDR3 has 13 amino acids. Per the germline V gene, CDR1 is SQVTM and CDR2 is ANQGSEA. Between the trimmed V and J ends, which lost 4 bases and 2 bases, there was a span of 10 bases. CDR3 amino acids: CSVAGHHTDTQYF. The DNA for the CDR3 is TGCAGCGTTGCGGGACACCACACAGATACGCAGTATTTT.

The V gene is TRBV7-2, the J gene TRBJ2-7; 8 nucleotides agree with TRBD2. Germline loops: CDR1 SGHTA, CDR2 FQGNSA. This CDR3 contains 13 residues. The V segment lost 6 bases and the J segment 4 bases; nucleotides outside the gene matches: 5. Here the CDR3 DNA reads TGTGCCAGCAGTACTAGCGGCAAATACGAGCAGTACTTC. Amino acids: CASSTSGKYEQYF.

CDR3 sequence (DNA): TGTGCCAGCGTCGGGGGGTACTCCTACGAGCAGTACTTC. This codes for CASVGGYSYEQYF. This sequence joins TRBV6-5 and TRBJ2-7; 7 bases are a match to TRBD2. This CDR3 region has 13 residues. V gave up 8 bases and J gave up 0 bases; unmatched junction bases: 4. CDR1 MNHEY and CDR2 SVGAGI come from the germline V gene.

This chain links TRBV7-3 with TRBJ2-1; no clear D gene. The V end was cut by 1 base, the J end by 13 bases, with 14 bases between. The CDR3 has 13 residues. Germline assignment: CDR1 SGHTA and CDR2 FQGTGA. The CDR3 DNA follows: TGTGCCAGCAGCTTAAACGGGTTAGCCGGTCAGTTCTTC. Its protein is CASSLNGLAGQFF.

This clone was recorded a few times. An end of the junction does not agree with germline; a read error may underlie this. The chain is built from TRBV7-7 and TRBJ1-3, with 8 nucleotides matching TRBD1. This CDR3 comprises 15 residues. Germline loops: CDR1 SSHAT, CDR2 FNYEAQ (reference sequence). CDR3 residues: CASSSRTGPGNTIYF. The CDR3 nucleotides read TGTGCTAGCAGCTCGAGGACAGGGCCTGGAAACACCATATATTTT. Full variable domain (remainder filled in from reference TRBV7-7 and TRBJ1-3): GAGVSQSPRYKVTKRGQDVTLRCDPISSHATLYWYQQALGQGPEFLTYFNYEAQPDKSGLPSDRFSAERPEGSISTLTIQRTEQRDSAMYRCASSSRTGPGNTIYFGEGSWLTVV.